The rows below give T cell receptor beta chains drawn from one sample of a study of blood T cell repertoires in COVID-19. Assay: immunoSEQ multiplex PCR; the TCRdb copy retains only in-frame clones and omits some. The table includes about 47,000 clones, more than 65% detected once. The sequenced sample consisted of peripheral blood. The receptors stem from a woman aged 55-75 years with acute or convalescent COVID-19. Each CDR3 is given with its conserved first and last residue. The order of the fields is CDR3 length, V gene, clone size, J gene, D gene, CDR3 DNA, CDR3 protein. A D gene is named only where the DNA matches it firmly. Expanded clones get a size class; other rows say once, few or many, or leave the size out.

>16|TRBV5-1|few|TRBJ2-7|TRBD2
TGCGCCAGCAGCTTGGATGACGGACTAGTATCCTACGAGCAGTACTTC
CASSLDDGLVSYEQYF
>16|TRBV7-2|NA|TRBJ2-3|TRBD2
TGTGCCAGCAGCTCCCTTAGCGGGGGGAACACAGATACGCAGTATTTT
CASSSLSGGNTDTQYF
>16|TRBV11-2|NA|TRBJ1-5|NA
TGTGCCAGCAGCCGAGAATCGACAGGAGGCAATCAGCCCCAGCATTTT
CASSRESTGGNQPQHF
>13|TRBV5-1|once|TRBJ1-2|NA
TGCGCCAGCAGCTTCGGGGGTGACTATGGCTACACCTTC
CASSFGGDYGYTF
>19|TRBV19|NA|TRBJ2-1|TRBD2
TGTGCCAGTAGTACCCGACTAGCGGGGGGGGCTAGCTCCTACAATGAGCAGTTCTTC
CASSTRLAGGASSYNEQFF
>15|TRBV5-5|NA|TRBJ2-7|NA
TGTGCCAGCACCCCGACACGGACTAACTCCTACGAGCAGTACTTC
CASTPTRTNSYEQYF
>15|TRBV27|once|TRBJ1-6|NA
TGTGCCAGCAGTCCAACCCGGGGATATAATTCACCCCTCCACTTT
CASSPTRGYNSPLHF
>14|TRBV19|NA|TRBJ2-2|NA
TGTGCCAATAGTATAGGGCCAGAAACCGGGGAGCTGTTTTTT
CANSIGPETGELFF
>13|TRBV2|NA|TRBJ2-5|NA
TGTGCCAGCAGCCCTCCTGGGAGGGAGACCCAGTACTTC
CASSPPGRETQYF
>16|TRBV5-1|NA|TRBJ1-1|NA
TGCGCCAGCAGCTTGGGGCCGGGGGAAATGAACACTGAAGCTTTCTTT
CASSLGPGEMNTEAFF
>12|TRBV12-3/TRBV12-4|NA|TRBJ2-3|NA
TGTGCCAGCAAGCAGGTGCCCGATACGCAGTATTTT
CASKQVPDTQYF
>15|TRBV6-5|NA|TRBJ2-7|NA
TGTGCCAGCAGTTACGGCGGCAGGGGCACCTACGAGCAGTACTTC
CASSYGGRGTYEQYF
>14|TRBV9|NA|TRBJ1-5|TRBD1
TGTGCCAGCAGCGTAGGGACAGGGAATCAGCCCCAGCATTTT
CASSVGTGNQPQHF
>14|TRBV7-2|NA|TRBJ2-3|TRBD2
TGTGCCAGCAGCGCCTCTAGCGGAACAGATACGCAGTATTTT
CASSASSGTDTQYF
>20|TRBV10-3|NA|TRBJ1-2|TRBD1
TGTGCCATCAGTGGTTTAACCCTCCGGGAGAGCGGACAGGGGGCTTTTGGCTACACCTTC
CAISGLTLRESGQGAFGYTF
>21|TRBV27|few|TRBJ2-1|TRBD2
TGTGCCAGCACTACGGAGCTAGCGGGGGCCCTCCGGTCAAGCTCCTACAATGAGCAGTTCTTC
CASTTELAGALRSSSYNEQFF
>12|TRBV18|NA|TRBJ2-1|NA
TGTGCCAGCTCTCACGCGGCCAATGAGCAGTTCTTC
CASSHAANEQFF
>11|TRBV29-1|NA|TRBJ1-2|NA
TGCAGCGTTGAAGATGGGCGAGCCTACACCTTC
CSVEDGRAYTF
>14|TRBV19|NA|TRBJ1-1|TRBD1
TGTGCCAGCCGGGACAGGGGGATGAACACTGAAGCTTTCTTT
CASRDRGMNTEAFF
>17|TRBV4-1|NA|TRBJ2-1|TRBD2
TGCGCCAGCAGCCAAGTTGGTCTAGCGGGGGACTACAATGAGCAGTTCTTC
CASSQVGLAGDYNEQFF
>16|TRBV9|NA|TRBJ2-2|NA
TGTGCCAGCAGCGTAGATGTCAGGGGCGAAACCGGGGAGCTGTTTTTT
CASSVDVRGETGELFF
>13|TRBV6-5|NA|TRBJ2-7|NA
TGTGCCATTCCTCGGGGGTTCTCCTACGAGCAGTACTTC
CAIPRGFSYEQYF
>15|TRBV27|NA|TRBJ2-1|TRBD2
TGTGCCAGCAGTTGGAGCGGGGGGCCGGAAAATGAGCAGTTCTTC
CASSWSGGPENEQFF
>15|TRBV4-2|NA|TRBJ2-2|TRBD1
TGTGCCAGCAGGCCGGGACAGGGGGCAACCGGGGAGCTGTTTTTT
CASRPGQGATGELFF
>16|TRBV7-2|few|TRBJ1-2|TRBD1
TGTGCCAGCAGCCGGTCTTCGGACAGGGATTTTAACGGCTACACCTTC
CASSRSSDRDFNGYTF
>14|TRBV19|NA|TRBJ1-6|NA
TGTGCCAGTAGTATAAAGGGGATTAATTCACCCCTCCACTTT
CASSIKGINSPLHF
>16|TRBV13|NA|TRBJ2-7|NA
TGTGCCAGCAGCCTCTGGACTGGAGGGTACGTTACTGGGCAGTACTTC
CASSLWTGGYVTGQYF
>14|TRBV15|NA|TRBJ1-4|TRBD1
TGTGCCACCAGCAGAGTCAGGGGGCCTGAAAAACTGTTTTTT
CATSRVRGPEKLFF
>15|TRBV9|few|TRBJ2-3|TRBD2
TGTGCCAGCAGCGCCGTAGCGGGGGGGGCAGATACGCAGTATTTT
CASSAVAGGADTQYF
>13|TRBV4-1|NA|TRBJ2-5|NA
TGCGCCAGCAGCCAGGGGGGGGCCGAGACCCAGTACTTC
CASSQGGAETQYF
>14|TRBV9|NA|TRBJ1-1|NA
TGTGCCAGCAGCGTTAAAGGAGTGAACACTGAAGCTTTCTTT
CASSVKGVNTEAFF
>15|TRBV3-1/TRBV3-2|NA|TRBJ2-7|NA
TGTGCCAGCAGCCAAGATCTTTCGGCTAGATACGAGCAGTACTTC
CASSQDLSARYEQYF
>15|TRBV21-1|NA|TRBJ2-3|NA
TGTGCCAGCAGCAAAGCGGGGGGGAGGAACGATACGCAGTATTTT
CASSKAGGRNDTQYF
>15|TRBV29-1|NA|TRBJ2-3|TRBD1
TGCAGCGTTGAAGGAAGCGGACAGGGAACAGATACGCAGTATTTT
CSVEGSGQGTDTQYF
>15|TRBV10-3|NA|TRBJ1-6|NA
TGTGCCATCAGTGAGTCGAATGGAGGCAATTCACCCCTCCACTTT
CAISESNGGNSPLHF
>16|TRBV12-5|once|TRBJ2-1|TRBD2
TGTGCTAGTGGTTTGCCGATAGCGGGGGGGCTCGATGAGCAGTTCTTC
CASGLPIAGGLDEQFF
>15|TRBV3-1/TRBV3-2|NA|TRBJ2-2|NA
TGTGCCAGCAGTAATTACAGGGAGAACACCGGGGAGCTGTTTTTT
CASSNYRENTGELFF
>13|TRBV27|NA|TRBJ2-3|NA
TGTGCCAGCAGTTTGTCAGGGACAGATACGCAGTATTTT
CASSLSGTDTQYF
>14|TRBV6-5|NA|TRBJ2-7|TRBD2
TGTGCCAGCAGTTCCCAGACTAGCGCCTACGAGCAGTACTTC
CASSSQTSAYEQYF
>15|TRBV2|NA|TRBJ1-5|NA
TGTGCCAGCAGACTTGACAAATATAGCAATCAGCCCCAGCATTTT
CASRLDKYSNQPQHF
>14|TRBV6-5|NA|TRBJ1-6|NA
TGTGCCAGCAGCCCCGGGACACCCTCAGAGACCCTCCACTTT
CASSPGTPSETLHF
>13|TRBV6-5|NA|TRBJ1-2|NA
TGTGCCAGCATCGGGCAGGGCTCTTATGGCTACACCTTC
CASIGQGSYGYTF
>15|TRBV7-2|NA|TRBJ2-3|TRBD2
TGTGCCAGCAGTTCGACTAGCGGGGGGGCAGATACGCAGTATTTT
CASSSTSGGADTQYF
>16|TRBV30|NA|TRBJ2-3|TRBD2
TGTGCCTGGAGTCGCGGGACTAGCGGGGGAACAGATACGCAGTATTTT
CAWSRGTSGGTDTQYF
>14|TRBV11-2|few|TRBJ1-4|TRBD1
TGTGCCAGCAGCCGCGGGACAGGGAGTGAAAAACTGTTTTTT
CASSRGTGSEKLFF
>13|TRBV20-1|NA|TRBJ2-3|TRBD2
TGCAGTGCTAGTACTAGCGGCACAGATACGCAGTATTTT
CSASTSGTDTQYF
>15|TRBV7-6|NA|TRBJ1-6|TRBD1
TGTGCCAGCAGCTTAAAAGGGCAGGGGGCTTCACCCCTCCACTTT
CASSLKGQGASPLHF
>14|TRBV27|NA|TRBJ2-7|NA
TGTGCCAGCAGTCGGTCAGGGGGGACCTACGAGCAGTACTTC
CASSRSGGTYEQYF
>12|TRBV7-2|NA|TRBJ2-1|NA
TGTGCCAGCAGCTTAGTGAGGAATGAGCAGTTCTTC
CASSLVRNEQFF
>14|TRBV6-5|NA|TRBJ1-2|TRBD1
TGTGCCAGCAACGTAGGACAGGGTTCTGGCGGCTACACCTTC
CASNVGQGSGGYTF
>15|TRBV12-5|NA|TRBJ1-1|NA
TGTGCTAGTGGTTTGGCTCTGACCAGGGTAACTGAAGCTTTCTTT
CASGLALTRVTEAFF
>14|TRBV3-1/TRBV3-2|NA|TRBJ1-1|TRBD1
TGTGCCAGCAGCCAAGGAGGGGGCACCCGGGCAGCTTTCTTT
CASSQGGGTRAAFF
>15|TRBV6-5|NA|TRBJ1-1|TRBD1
TGTGCCAGCAGTTACTCGGGACAGCCTAACACTGAAGCTTTCTTT
CASSYSGQPNTEAFF
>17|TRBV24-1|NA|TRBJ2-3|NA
TGTGCCACCAGTGATTTTCGGGGGACCGTGAGCACAGATACGCAGTATTTT
CATSDFRGTVSTDTQYF
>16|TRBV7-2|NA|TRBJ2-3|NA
TGTGCCAGCAGCTTAGCGCCGCTAGTGGTCACAGATACGCAGTATTTT
CASSLAPLVVTDTQYF
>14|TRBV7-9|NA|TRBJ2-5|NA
TGTGCCAGCAGCTTTGGTACAGCCCAAGAGACCCAGTACTTC
CASSFGTAQETQYF
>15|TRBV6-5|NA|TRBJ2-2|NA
TGTGCCAGCAGTTACTCGAAACAGCTGCCCGGGGAGCTGTTTTTT
CASSYSKQLPGELFF
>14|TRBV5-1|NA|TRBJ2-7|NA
TGCGCCAGCAGCTTGGTAGATAGCTCCTACGAGCAGTACTTC
CASSLVDSSYEQYF
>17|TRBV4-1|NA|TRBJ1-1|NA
TGCGCCAGCAGCCAAGTCTTGCCAGGGTTGGGGAACACTGAAGCTTTCTTT
CASSQVLPGLGNTEAFF
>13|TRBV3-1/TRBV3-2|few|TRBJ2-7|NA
TGTGCCAGCAGCGGGGACAACCTCTACGAGCAGTACTTC
CASSGDNLYEQYF